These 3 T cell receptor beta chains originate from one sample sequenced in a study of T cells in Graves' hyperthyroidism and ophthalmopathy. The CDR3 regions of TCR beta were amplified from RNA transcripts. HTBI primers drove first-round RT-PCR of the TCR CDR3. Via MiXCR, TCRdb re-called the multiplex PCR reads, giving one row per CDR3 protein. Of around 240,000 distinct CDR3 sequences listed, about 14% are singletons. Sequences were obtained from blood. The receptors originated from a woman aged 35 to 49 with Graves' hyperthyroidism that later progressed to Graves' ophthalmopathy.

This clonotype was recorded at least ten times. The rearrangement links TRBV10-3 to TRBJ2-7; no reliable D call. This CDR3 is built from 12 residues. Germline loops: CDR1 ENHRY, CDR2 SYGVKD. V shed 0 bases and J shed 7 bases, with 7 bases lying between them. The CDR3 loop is CAISESLGEQYF. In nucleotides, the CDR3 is TGTGCCATCAGTGAGTCGTTGGGGGAGCAGTACTTC.

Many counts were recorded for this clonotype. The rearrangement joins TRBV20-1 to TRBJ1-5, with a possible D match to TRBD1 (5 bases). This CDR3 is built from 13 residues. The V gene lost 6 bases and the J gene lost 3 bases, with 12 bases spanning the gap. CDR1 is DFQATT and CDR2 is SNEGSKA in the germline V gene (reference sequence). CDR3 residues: CSAMGGTNQPQHF. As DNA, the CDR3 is TGCAGTGCCATGGGGGGTACCAATCAGCCCCAGCATTTT.

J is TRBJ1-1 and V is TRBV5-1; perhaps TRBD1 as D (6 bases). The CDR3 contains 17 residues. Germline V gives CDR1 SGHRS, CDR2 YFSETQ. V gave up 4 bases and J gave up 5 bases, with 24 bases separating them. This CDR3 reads CASSPGSGGIGGTEAFF. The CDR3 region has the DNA TGCGCCAGCAGCCCCGGGTCCGGGGGGATAGGGGGAACTGAAGCTTTCTTT.